This T cell receptor (beta chain) is drawn from a study of shared clonotypes between healthy human individuals. PCR replicates performed on unsorted PBMC used 300 to 350 ng DNA, 25,000 to 35,000 T cell genomes. Using ten immunoSEQ deep assay plates, investigators sequenced unsorted PBMC DNA. TCRdb's table, derived via immunoSEQ multiplex PCR, lists solely in-frame clones and lacks some. The sample carries some 490,000 clones, around 73% recorded once. Every donor, a Caucasian adult, lived in Nashville, Tennessee. Study conclusions and caveats: With few donors, the genetic and exposure-history diversity represented was limited.

V lost 7 bases and J lost 4; bases outside the gene matches: 7. CDR1 MNHNS and CDR2 SASEGT come from the germline V gene. This CDR3 is built from 14 residues. Comments on this clone: Its specificity is not known.

Sequencing was carried out using PBMCs. The clonotype originates from a woman aged 40 to 50 in good health. Some clones in this sample may be carry-over from other donors' samples. The rearrangement uses TRBV6-1 and TRBJ1-5; 7 bases map to TRBD1. In DNA form, the CDR3 reads TGTGCCAGCACCTCGGGACAGATAAATCAGCCCCAGCATTTT. It encodes CASTSGQINQPQHF.